This TCR beta chain was obtained from a study of T cell responses to AZD1222 COVID-19 vaccine. The study, taken as a whole, reports: The donors showed a predominance of white British ancestry and of females, with possible underestimation of clonal diversity. The study found vaccine-associated CD4 TCRs spanning spike, dominant at 160-218 and 743-854. Increases in Spike-specific TCR breadth and depth were seen after two AZD1222 doses. At study baseline, merely over 5 AZD1222 recipients were seropositive.

Germline V CDR1 and CDR2: SGHRS, YFSETQ. Trimming removed 4 bases from V and 5 bases from J, with 15 bases in between. CDR3 length: 14 amino acids. Libraries were prepared by immunoSEQ multiplex PCR; TCRdb keeps only in-frame clonotypes and omits some of them. In the table there are about 150,000 clones, approximately 87% of which are singletons. Comments on this clone: Its antigen is unknown.

The chain recombines TRBV5-1 with TRBJ1-1; a possible D gene is TRBD1 (6 bases). The sequence derives from an adult in good health. This sample comprised peripheral blood, obtained on day 0 of MenACWY control vaccination. The DNA of the CDR3 is TGCGCCAGCAGCGTCAGGGGATTTCAGACTGAAGCTTTCTTT. Residues: CASSVRGFQTEAFF. The whole variable domain, filled in from reference TRBV5-1 and TRBJ1-1, reads KAGVTQTPRYLIKTRGQQVTLSCSPISGHRSVSWYQQTPGQGLQFLFEYFSETQRNKGNFPGRFSGRQFSNSRSEMNVSTLELGDSALYLCASSVRGFQTEAFFGQGTRLTVV.